Listed below are T cell receptor beta chains from one sample, sequenced in a study of blood T cells in healthy people across ages. TCRdb ran MiXCR on the 5' RACE reads and lists one entry per CDR3 protein. Seen here are about 680,000 distinct CDR3 sequences, around 45% observed once, and the top ten hold roughly 30%. Sequenced: blood. Every receptor here comes from a woman aged 60-75 years in good health. Each CDR3 is given with its conserved first and last residue. The order of the fields is CDR3 length, D gene, J gene, clone size, V gene, CDR3 DNA, CDR3 protein. A D gene is named only where the DNA matches it firmly. Part of the rows lack a size; the others show once, few, many or a class for expanded clones.

CDR3 length: 13
D gene: TRBD1
J gene: TRBJ2-5
clone size: .
V gene: TRBV7-8
CDR3 DNA: TGTGCCAGCAGATACAGGGGGTTGGAGACCCAGTACTTC
CDR3 protein: CASRYRGLETQYF

CDR3 length: 13
D gene: .
J gene: TRBJ1-2
clone size: few
V gene: TRBV30
CDR3 DNA: TGTGCCTGGAGTGTTGAGACCTCTTATGGCTACACCTTC
CDR3 protein: CAWSVETSYGYTF

CDR3 length: 17
D gene: TRBD2
J gene: TRBJ2-5
clone size: .
V gene: TRBV20-1
CDR3 DNA: TGCAGTGCTAGATCGGCCGGGACTAGCGGGAGGTTCGAGACCCAGTACTTC
CDR3 protein: CSARSAGTSGRFETQYF

CDR3 length: 14
D gene: .
J gene: TRBJ1-1
clone size: .
V gene: TRBV5-6
CDR3 DNA: TGTGCCAGCGGGGGCCAGGACAGTAAACTTGAAGCTTTCTTT
CDR3 protein: CASGGQDSKLEAFF

CDR3 length: 16
D gene: TRBD1
J gene: TRBJ1-4
clone size: .
V gene: TRBV2
CDR3 DNA: TGTGCCAGCAGTGTTGGACAGGGGGCCGCTAATGAAAAACTGTTTTTT
CDR3 protein: CASSVGQGAANEKLFF

CDR3 length: 14
D gene: TRBD1
J gene: TRBJ2-5
clone size: few
V gene: TRBV7-2
CDR3 DNA: TGTGCCAGCAGCTCCGACAGGGGTTGGGAGACCCAGTACTTC
CDR3 protein: CASSSDRGWETQYF

CDR3 length: 12
D gene: .
J gene: TRBJ2-7
clone size: few
V gene: TRBV6-2/TRBV6-3
CDR3 DNA: TGTGCCAGCAGTCGCGCAGGAAACGAGCAGTACTTC
CDR3 protein: CASSRAGNEQYF

CDR3 length: 14
D gene: .
J gene: TRBJ1-2
clone size: .
V gene: TRBV5-1
CDR3 DNA: TGCGCCAGCAGCTTGGATTGGGTGGCCTATGGCTACACCTTC
CDR3 protein: CASSLDWVAYGYTF

CDR3 length: 16
D gene: TRBD2
J gene: TRBJ2-1
clone size: once
V gene: TRBV24-1
CDR3 DNA: TGTGCCACCAGTGACCGTCGCGGGACTAGCGTCCATGAGCAGTTCTTC
CDR3 protein: CATSDRRGTSVHEQFF

CDR3 length: 15
D gene: .
J gene: TRBJ2-5
clone size: few
V gene: TRBV7-3
CDR3 DNA: TGTGCCAGCAGCTTAACAGGGCCTCCGGCCGGGACCCAGTACTTC
CDR3 protein: CASSLTGPPAGTQYF

CDR3 length: 16
D gene: .
J gene: TRBJ1-2
clone size: .
V gene: TRBV7-9
CDR3 DNA: TGTGCCAGCACCCCCAAGGCCCAGGGGCTTCGGTATGGCTACACCTTC
CDR3 protein: CASTPKAQGLRYGYTF

CDR3 length: 14
D gene: .
J gene: TRBJ2-5
clone size: .
V gene: TRBV7-2
CDR3 DNA: TGTGCCAGCAGCCCCCCGTCCGGCCGGAGGACCCAGTACTTC
CDR3 protein: CASSPPSGRRTQYF

CDR3 length: 12
D gene: .
J gene: TRBJ2-7
clone size: few
V gene: TRBV20-1
CDR3 DNA: TGCAGTAACATCAAAGGGAACAATGAGCAGTACTTC
CDR3 protein: CSNIKGNNEQYF

CDR3 length: 13
D gene: TRBD1
J gene: TRBJ2-7
clone size: .
V gene: TRBV28
CDR3 DNA: TGTGCCAGCAGGTCACAGGGGAGATACGAGCAGTACTTC
CDR3 protein: CASRSQGRYEQYF

CDR3 length: 13
D gene: .
J gene: TRBJ2-7
clone size: .
V gene: TRBV12-3/TRBV12-4
CDR3 DNA: TGTGCCAGCAGGATGGGGCGGACCTACGAGCAGTACTTC
CDR3 protein: CASRMGRTYEQYF

CDR3 length: 17
D gene: TRBD2
J gene: TRBJ2-1
clone size: once
V gene: TRBV6-5
CDR3 DNA: TGTGCCAGCAGTTTCACCCGTTCGGGACTAGCGGGAAATGAGCAGTTCTTC
CDR3 protein: CASSFTRSGLAGNEQFF

CDR3 length: 14
D gene: TRBD1
J gene: TRBJ1-4
clone size: few
V gene: TRBV9
CDR3 DNA: TGTGCCAGCAGCCAACAGGGGGCTCGTGAAAAACTGTTTTTT
CDR3 protein: CASSQQGAREKLFF

CDR3 length: 12
D gene: .
J gene: TRBJ2-5
clone size: few
V gene: TRBV7-9
CDR3 DNA: TGTGCCAGCAGCTCCCAAGGGGTGACCCAGTACTTC
CDR3 protein: CASSSQGVTQYF

CDR3 length: 15
D gene: TRBD2
J gene: TRBJ2-3
clone size: .
V gene: TRBV2
CDR3 DNA: TGTGCCAGCACGCCGACTAGCGGGTACACAGATACGCAGTATTTT
CDR3 protein: CASTPTSGYTDTQYF

CDR3 length: 17
D gene: TRBD2
J gene: TRBJ2-3
clone size: .
V gene: TRBV20-1
CDR3 DNA: TGCAGTGCTAGGCAGTCCGGGACTAGCGGGAGAGCGAATACGCAGTATTTT
CDR3 protein: CSARQSGTSGRANTQYF

CDR3 length: 10
D gene: .
J gene: TRBJ2-1
clone size: few
V gene: TRBV5-1
CDR3 DNA: TGCGCCTCTGGGGGGGCTGAGCAGTTCTTC
CDR3 protein: CASGGAEQFF

CDR3 length: 12
D gene: .
J gene: TRBJ2-1
clone size: .
V gene: TRBV7-2
CDR3 DNA: TGTGCCAGCCCGAGGGCAACGGGTGAGCAGTTCTTC
CDR3 protein: CASPRATGEQFF

CDR3 length: 15
D gene: .
J gene: TRBJ1-6
clone size: few
V gene: TRBV25-1
CDR3 DNA: TGTGCCAGCAGTGTTCAGGGGCAGGGCGGATCACCCCTCCACTTT
CDR3 protein: CASSVQGQGGSPLHF

CDR3 length: 15
D gene: TRBD1
J gene: TRBJ1-4
clone size: .
V gene: TRBV14
CDR3 DNA: TGTGCCAGCAGCCATCGGACAGGGGTTAATGAAGAACTGTTTTTT
CDR3 protein: CASSHRTGVNEELFF

CDR3 length: 15
D gene: .
J gene: TRBJ2-3
clone size: once
V gene: TRBV4-3
CDR3 DNA: TGCGCCAGCAGCCAAAAAGGCAGGTCCACAGATACGCAGTATTTT
CDR3 protein: CASSQKGRSTDTQYF

CDR3 length: 15
D gene: TRBD2
J gene: TRBJ2-3
clone size: .
V gene: TRBV25-1
CDR3 DNA: TGTGCCAGCAGTGAATCTGCGGGAGGAGCAGATACGCAGTATTTT
CDR3 protein: CASSESAGGADTQYF

CDR3 length: 15
D gene: .
J gene: TRBJ1-6
clone size: few
V gene: TRBV5-1
CDR3 DNA: TGCGCCAGCAGCTTTGGGGTCGAGACCCATTCACCCCTCCACTTT
CDR3 protein: CASSFGVETHSPLHF